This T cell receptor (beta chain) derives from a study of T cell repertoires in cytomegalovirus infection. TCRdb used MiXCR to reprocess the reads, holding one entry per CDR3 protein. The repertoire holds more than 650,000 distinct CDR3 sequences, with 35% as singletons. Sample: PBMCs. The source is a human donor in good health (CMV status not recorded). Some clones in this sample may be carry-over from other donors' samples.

The DNA for the CDR3 is TGTGCCAGTAACCCCCACCTGACTAGCGGGAGGAGCAGCTCCTACAATGAGCAGTTCTTC. Translating gives CASNPHLTSGRSSSYNEQFF. V gene TRBV19 combines with J gene TRBJ2-1, with TRBD2 matching over 13 bases. The J segment lost 0 bases and the V segment lost 7 bases, leaving 15 bases of the junction unmatched. Germline V CDR1 and CDR2: LNHDA, SQIVND (reference sequence). The CDR3 spans 20 residues. The full variable domain, completed using reference TRBV19 and TRBJ2-1, is DGGITQSPKYLFRKEGQNVTLSCEQNLNHDAMYWYRQDPGQGLRLIYYSQIVNDFQKGDIAEGYSVSREKKESFPLTVTSAQKNPTAFYLCASNPHLTSGRSSSYNEQFFGPGTRLTVL.